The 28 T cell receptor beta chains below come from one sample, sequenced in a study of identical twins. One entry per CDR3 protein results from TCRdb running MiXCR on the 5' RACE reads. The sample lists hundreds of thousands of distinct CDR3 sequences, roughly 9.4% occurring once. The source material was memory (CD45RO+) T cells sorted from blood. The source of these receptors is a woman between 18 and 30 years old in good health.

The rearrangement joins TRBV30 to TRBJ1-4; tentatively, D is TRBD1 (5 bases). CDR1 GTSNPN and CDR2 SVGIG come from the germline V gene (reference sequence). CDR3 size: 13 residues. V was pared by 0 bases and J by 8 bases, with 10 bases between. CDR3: CAWSVPDREKLFF. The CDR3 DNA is TGTGCCTGGAGTGTACCAGACAGAGAAAAACTGTTTTTT.

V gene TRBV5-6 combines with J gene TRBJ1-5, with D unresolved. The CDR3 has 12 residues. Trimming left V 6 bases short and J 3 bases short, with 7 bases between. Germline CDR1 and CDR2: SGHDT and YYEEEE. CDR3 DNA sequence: TGTGCCAGCAACCGTGACAATCAGCCCCAGCATTTT. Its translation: CASNRDNQPQHF.

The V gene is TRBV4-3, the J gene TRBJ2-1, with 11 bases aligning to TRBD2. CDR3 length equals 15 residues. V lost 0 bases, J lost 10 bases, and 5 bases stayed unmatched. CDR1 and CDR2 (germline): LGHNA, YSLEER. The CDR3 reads CASSQELAGAGEQFF. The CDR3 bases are TGCGCCAGCAGCCAAGAACTAGCGGGGGCGGGAGAGCAGTTCTTC.

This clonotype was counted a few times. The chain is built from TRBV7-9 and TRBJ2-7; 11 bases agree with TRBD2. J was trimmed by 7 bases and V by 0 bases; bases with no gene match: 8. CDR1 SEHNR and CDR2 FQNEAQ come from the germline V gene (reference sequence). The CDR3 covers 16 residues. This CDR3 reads CASSLATSGKIGEQYF. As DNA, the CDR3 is TGTGCCAGCAGCTTAGCGACTAGCGGGAAGATCGGAGAGCAGTACTTC.

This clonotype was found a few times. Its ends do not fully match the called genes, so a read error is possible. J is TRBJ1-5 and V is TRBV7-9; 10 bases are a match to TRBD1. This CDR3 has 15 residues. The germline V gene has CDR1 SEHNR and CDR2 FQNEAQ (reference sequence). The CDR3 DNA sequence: TGTGCCAGCAGCGTAGCCGGGACAGGGGATCAGCCCCAGCATTTT. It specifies CASSVAGTGDQPQHF.

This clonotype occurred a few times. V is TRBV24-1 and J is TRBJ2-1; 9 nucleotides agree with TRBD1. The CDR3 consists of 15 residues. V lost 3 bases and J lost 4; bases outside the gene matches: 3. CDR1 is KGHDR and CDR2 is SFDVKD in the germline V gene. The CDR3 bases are TGTGCCACCAGTGATCCGGGACAGGGATACAATGAGCAGTTCTTC. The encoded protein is CATSDPGQGYNEQFF.

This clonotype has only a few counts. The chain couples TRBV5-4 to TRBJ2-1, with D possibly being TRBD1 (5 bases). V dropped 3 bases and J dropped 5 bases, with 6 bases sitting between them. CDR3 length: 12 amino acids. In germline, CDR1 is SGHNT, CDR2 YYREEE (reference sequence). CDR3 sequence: CASSWGHNEQFF. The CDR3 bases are TGTGCCAGCAGCTGGGGCCACAATGAGCAGTTCTTC.

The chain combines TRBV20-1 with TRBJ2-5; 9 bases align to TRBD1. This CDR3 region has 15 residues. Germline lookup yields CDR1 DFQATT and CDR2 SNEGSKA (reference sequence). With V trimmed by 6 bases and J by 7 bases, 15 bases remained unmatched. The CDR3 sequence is CSAATWGQGSGTQYF. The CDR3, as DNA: TGCAGTGCAGCGACCTGGGGACAGGGTTCGGGGACCCAGTACTTC.

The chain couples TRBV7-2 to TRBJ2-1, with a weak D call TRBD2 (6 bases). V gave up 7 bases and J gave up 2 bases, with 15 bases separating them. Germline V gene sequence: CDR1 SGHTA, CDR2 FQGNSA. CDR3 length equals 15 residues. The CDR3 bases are TGTGCCAGCACCCTACCCGGAGGGGCCTACAATGAGCAGTTCTTC. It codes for CASTLPGGAYNEQFF. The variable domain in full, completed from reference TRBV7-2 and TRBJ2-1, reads GAGVSQSPSNKVTEKGKDVELRCDPISGHTALYWYRQSLGQGLEFLIYFQGNSAPDKSGLPSDRFSAERTGGSVSTLTIQRTQQEDSAVYLCASTLPGGAYNEQFFGPGTRLTVL.

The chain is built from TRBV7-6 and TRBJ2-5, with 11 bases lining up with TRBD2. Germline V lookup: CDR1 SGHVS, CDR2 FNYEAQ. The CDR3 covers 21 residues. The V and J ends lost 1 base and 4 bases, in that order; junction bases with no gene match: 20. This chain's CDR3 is CASSLGSGTSGNAGTRETQYF. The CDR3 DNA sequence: TGTGCCAGCAGCTTAGGCTCCGGGACTAGCGGTAATGCGGGTACCCGAGAGACCCAGTACTTC.

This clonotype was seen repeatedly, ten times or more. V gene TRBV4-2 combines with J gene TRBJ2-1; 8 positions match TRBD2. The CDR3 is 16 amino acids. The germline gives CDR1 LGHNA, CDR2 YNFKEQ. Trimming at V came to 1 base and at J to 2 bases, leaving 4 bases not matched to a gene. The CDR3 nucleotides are TGTGCCAGCAGCCAAGGGGCGGGGGGCACCTACAATGAGCAGTTCTTC. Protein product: CASSQGAGGTYNEQFF.

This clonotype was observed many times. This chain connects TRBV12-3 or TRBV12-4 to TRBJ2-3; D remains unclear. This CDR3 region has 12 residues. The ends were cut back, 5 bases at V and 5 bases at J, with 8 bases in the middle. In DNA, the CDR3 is TGTGCCAGCAGTGGACCGGGAGATACGCAGTATTTT. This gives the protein CASSGPGDTQYF.

The CDR3 loop is CASSDRAVFPDTQYF. Written as DNA, the CDR3 is TGTGCCAGCAGTGACAGGGCGGTTTTTCCAGATACGCAGTATTTT. The chain uses TRBV11-3 and TRBJ2-3; 7 bases match TRBD1. The V gene's germline CDR1 is SGHNT and CDR2 YENEEA. The J segment lost 4 bases and the V segment lost 6 bases, leaving 10 bases of the junction unmatched. CDR3 length: 15 residues. Filled out from reference TRBV11-3 and TRBJ2-3, the complete variable domain reads EAGVVQSPRYKIIEKKQPVAFWCNPISGHNTLYWYLQNLGQGPELLIRYENEEAVDDSQLPKDRFSAERLKGVDSTLKIQPAELGDSAVYLCASSDRAVFPDTQYFGPGTRLTVL.

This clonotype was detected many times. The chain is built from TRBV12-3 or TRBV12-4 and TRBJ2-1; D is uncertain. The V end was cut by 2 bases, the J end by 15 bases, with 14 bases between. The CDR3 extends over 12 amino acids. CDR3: CASSLFPPGAFF. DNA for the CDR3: TGTGCCAGCAGTTTATTCCCCCCGGGTGCGTTCTTC.

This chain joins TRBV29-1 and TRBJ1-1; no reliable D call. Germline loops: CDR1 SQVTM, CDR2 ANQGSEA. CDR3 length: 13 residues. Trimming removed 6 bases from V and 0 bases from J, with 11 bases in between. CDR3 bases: TGCAGCGTGGGTATGTCGGTGAACACTGAAGCTTTCTTT. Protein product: CSVGMSVNTEAFF.

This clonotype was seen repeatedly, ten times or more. The CDR3 protein is CASSLVQGEKLFF. CDR3 nucleotide sequence: TGTGCCAGCAGCTTGGTGCAGGGGGAAAAACTGTTTTTT. V is TRBV5-6 and J is TRBJ1-4; maybe TRBD1 (6 bases). V shed 0 bases and J shed 8 bases, with 8 bases lying between them. The CDR3 has 13 residues. The germline CDR1 and CDR2 sequences are SGHDT and YYEEEE.

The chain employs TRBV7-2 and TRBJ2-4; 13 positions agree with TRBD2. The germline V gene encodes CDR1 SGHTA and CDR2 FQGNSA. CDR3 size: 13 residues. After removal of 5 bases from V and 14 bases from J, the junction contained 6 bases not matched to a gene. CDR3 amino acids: CASSPGLAGEEYF. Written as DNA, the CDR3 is TGTGCCAGCAGCCCCGGACTAGCGGGAGAGGAGTACTTC.

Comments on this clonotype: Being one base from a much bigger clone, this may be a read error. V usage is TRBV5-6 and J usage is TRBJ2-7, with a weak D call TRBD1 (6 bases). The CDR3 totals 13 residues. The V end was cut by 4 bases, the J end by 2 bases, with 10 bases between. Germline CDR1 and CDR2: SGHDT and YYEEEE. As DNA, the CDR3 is TGTGCCAGCAGCCACGGGACAACCTACGAGCAGTACTTC. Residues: CASSHGTTYEQYF. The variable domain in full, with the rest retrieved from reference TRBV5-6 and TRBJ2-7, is DAGVTQSPTHLIKTRGQQVTLRCSPKSGHDTVSWYQQALGQGPQFIFQYYEEEERQRGNFPDRFSGHQFPNYSSELNVNALLLGDSALYLCASSHGTTYEQYFGPGTRLTVT.

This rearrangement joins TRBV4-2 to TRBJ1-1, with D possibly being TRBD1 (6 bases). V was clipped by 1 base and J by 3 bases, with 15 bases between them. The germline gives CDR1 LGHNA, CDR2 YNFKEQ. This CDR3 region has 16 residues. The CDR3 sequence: CASSQAQGPADTEAFF. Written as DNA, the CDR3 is TGTGCCAGCAGCCAAGCTCAGGGGCCCGCTGACACTGAAGCTTTCTTT.

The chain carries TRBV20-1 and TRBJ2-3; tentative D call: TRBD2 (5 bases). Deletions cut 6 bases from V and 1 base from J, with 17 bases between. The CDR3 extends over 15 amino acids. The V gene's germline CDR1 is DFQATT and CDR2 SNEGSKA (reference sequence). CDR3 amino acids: CSAHRPNSGTDTQYF. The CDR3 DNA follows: TGCAGTGCCCACAGACCTAATAGCGGCACAGATACGCAGTATTTT.

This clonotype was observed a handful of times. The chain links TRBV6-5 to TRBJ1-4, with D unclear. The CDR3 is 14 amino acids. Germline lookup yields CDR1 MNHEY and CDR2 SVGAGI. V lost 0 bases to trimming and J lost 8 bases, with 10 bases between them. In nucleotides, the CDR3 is TGTGCCAGCAGTTACTCCGCTTTGGAGGAAAAACTGTTTTTT. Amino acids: CASSYSALEEKLFF.

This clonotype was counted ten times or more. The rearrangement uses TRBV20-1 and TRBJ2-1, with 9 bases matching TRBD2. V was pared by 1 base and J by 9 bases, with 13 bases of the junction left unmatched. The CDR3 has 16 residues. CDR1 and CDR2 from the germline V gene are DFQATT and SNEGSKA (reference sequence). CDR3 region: CSARVAGTSSIREQFF. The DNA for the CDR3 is TGCAGTGCTAGAGTAGCTGGGACTAGCTCCATCCGTGAGCAGTTCTTC.

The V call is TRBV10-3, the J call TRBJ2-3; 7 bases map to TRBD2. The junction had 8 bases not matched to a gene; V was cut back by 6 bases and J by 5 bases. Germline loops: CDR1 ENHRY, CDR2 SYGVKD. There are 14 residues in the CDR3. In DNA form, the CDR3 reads TGTGCCATCAGGTGGGGGGGGGGTGAAGATACGCAGTATTTT. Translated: CAIRWGGGEDTQYF.

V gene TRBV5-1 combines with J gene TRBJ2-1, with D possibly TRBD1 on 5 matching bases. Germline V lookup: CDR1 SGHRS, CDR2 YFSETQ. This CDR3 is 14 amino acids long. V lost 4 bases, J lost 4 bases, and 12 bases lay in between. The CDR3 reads CASSKYDSYNEQFF. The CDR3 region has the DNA TGCGCCAGCAGCAAATATGACAGTTACAATGAGCAGTTCTTC. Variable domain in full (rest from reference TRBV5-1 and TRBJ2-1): KAGVTQTPRYLIKTRGQQVTLSCSPISGHRSVSWYQQTPGQGLQFLFEYFSETQRNKGNFPGRFSGRQFSNSRSEMNVSTLELGDSALYLCASSKYDSYNEQFFGPGTRLTVL.

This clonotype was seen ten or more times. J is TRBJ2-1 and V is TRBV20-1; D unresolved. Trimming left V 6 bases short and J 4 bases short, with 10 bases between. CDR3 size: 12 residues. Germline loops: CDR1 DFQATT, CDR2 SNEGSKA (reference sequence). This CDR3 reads CSAPLGYNEQFF. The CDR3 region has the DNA TGCAGTGCCCCGCTGGGGTACAATGAGCAGTTCTTC.

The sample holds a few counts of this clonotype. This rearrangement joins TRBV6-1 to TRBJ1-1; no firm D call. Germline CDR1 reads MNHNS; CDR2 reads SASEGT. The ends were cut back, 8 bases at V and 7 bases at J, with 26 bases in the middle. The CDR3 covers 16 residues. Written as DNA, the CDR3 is TGTGCCAGCCGAGTTCGGTCGGAGTATCTGCCCCTTGAAGCTTTCTTT. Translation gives CASRVRSEYLPLEAFF.

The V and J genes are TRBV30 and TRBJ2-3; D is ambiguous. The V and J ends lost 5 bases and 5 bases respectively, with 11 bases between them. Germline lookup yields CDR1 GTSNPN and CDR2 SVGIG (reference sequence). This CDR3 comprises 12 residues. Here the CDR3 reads CAWSPARDTQYF. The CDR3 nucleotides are TGTGCCTGGTCACCGGCCCGAGATACGCAGTATTTT.

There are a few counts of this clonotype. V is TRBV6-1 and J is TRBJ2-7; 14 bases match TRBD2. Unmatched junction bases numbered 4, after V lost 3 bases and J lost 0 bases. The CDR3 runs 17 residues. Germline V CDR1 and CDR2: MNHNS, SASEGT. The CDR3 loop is CASSDGLAGGRSYEQYF. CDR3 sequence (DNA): TGTGCCAGCAGTGACGGACTAGCGGGGGGACGCTCCTACGAGCAGTACTTC.